This TCR beta chain emerged from a study of radiotherapy plus CTLA-4 blockade in lung cancer. For the study at large: For 18% of patients, objective responses occurred, and approximately 30% had disease control.

Concerning this clone: Its antigen is unknown.

Measured with immunoSEQ multiplex PCR; TCRdb has only the in-frame clones, and not every one. Of about 60,000 clones listed, more than 60% were seen once; the top ten hold around 4%. Broader study findings: Expansion of tumor-derived TCR clones was observed in blood after radiotherapy plus ipilimumab. Early clone dynamics of blood T cells, plus interferon-beta, reportedly predicted response best.

In germline, CDR1 is MDHEN, CDR2 SYDVKM. The V end lost 2 bases, the J end lost 6 bases, and 10 bases lay between the germline ends. This CDR3 is built from 13 residues. The TCR sequence derives from a human donor with non-small cell lung cancer who had a partial response to radiotherapy plus ipilimumab. The sample consisted of peripheral blood, taken from a patient treated with radiotherapy plus ipilimumab. This chain links TRBV28 with TRBJ2-5; D uncertain. The CDR3 DNA is TGTGCCAGCAGTTTAGGGCAATTGAAGACCCAGTACTTC. It translates to CASSLGQLKTQYF. Complete variable domain (other parts from reference TRBV28 and TRBJ2-5): DVKVTQSSRYLVKRTGEKVFLECVQDMDHENMFWYRQDPGLGLRLIYFSYDVKMKEKGDIPEGYSVSREKKERFSLILESASTNQTSMYLCASSLGQLKTQYFGPGTRLLVL.